The 16 T cell receptor beta chains given below trace back to one sample, sequenced in a study of T cell responses to AZD1222 COVID-19 vaccine. TCRdb's copy holds only in-frame clones and misses some; the assay was immunoSEQ multiplex PCR. Of roughly 100,000 clones detected, 86% appear once; the ten largest clones hold approximately 3%. The source was peripheral blood, collected 28 days after the second dose of the MenACWY control vaccine. The receptors here all came from an adult who received the MenACWY meningococcal vaccine as a control.

The chain employs TRBV4-1 and TRBJ1-2; TRBD1 matches 8 bases. The germline gives CDR1 MGHRA, CDR2 YSYEKL. With V trimmed by 0 bases and J by 8 bases, 2 bases remained unmatched. The CDR3 has 13 residues. CDR3 DNA: TGCGCCAGCAGCCAAGACAGGGGGCGCGGCTACACCTTC. Protein: CASSQDRGRGYTF.

This clone was seen only once. V and J are TRBV18 and TRBJ2-7; perhaps TRBD1 as D (5 bases). The CDR3 spans 15 residues. Trimming cost V 6 bases and J 0 bases, with 15 bases left between them. Germline V gene lookup returns CDR1 KGHSH and CDR2 LQKENI. The CDR3 sequence is CASSMGQASSYEQYF. The CDR3 DNA follows: TGTGCCAGCTCCATGGGGCAGGCCAGCTCCTACGAGCAGTACTTC.

For the CDR3, the DNA is TGTGCCAGCAGTGCCCGGGACGGGGACACTGAAGCTTTCTTT. Translation gives CASSARDGDTEAFF. The V gene is TRBV2, the J gene TRBJ1-1, with D possibly being TRBD1 (5 bases). Germline V gives CDR1 SNHLY, CDR2 FYNNEI. The V gene lost 4 bases and the J gene lost 3 bases, with 12 bases spanning the gap. CDR3 length equals 14 residues.

The chain joins TRBV6-2 or TRBV6-3 to TRBJ2-5; D is unresolved. Per germline, CDR1 MNHEY and CDR2 SVGEGT. The CDR3 runs to 14 residues. With 2 bases removed from V and 3 bases from J, the gap between germline ends came to 10 bases. The CDR3 DNA reads TGTGCCAGCAGTTACGGGTCACCAAAAGAGACCCAGTACTTC. It specifies CASSYGSPKETQYF.

This clone is labeled medium-sized. V usage is TRBV19 and J usage is TRBJ2-1, with TRBD2 matching 7 bases. The CDR3 is 12 residues long. Trimming took 5 bases from V and 15 from J; bases not matched to a gene: 10. Germline V lookup: CDR1 LNHDA, CDR2 SQIVND (reference sequence). As DNA, the CDR3 is TGTGCCAGTAGTGACACTAGCGAGAGGCGGTTCTTC. Translation: CASSDTSERRFF.

The V call is TRBV19, the J call TRBJ1-1; TRBD1 agrees at 9 bases. Germline trimming cut 4 bases from V and 2 bases from J; bases unmatched to any gene: 2. Germline V gives CDR1 LNHDA, CDR2 SQIVND (reference sequence). The CDR3 contains 14 residues. CDR3 bases: TGTGCCAGTAGTAAACAGGGGGCAAACACTGAAGCTTTCTTT. It specifies CASSKQGANTEAFF.

This clone has just a few counts. The CDR3 reads CASSSGLNEKLFF. The CDR3 nucleotides are TGTGCCAGCAGCTCGGGACTCAATGAAAAACTGTTTTTT. The chain links TRBV11-2 to TRBJ1-4, with D possibly TRBD1 on 5 matching bases. Trimming cost V 4 bases and J 5 bases, with 8 bases left between them. The CDR3 loop spans 13 amino acids. Germline CDR1 is SGHAT and CDR2 is FQNNGV.

This chain joins TRBV19 and TRBJ2-5, with D possibly matching TRBD2 (5 bases). V dropped 0 bases and J dropped 9 bases, with 11 bases sitting between them. Per the germline V gene, CDR1 is LNHDA and CDR2 is SQIVND (reference sequence). CDR3 length: 13 residues. Here the CDR3 reads CASSIDLVRAQYF. CDR3 nucleotide sequence: TGTGCCAGTAGTATAGATCTTGTGCGGGCCCAGTACTTC.

V usage is TRBV7-2 and J usage is TRBJ2-5; D is possibly TRBD1 or TRBD2 (5 bases each). Trimming cost V 1 base and J 5 bases, with 14 bases left between them. The germline V gene has CDR1 SGHTA and CDR2 FQGNSA. The CDR3 covers 15 residues. CDR3 in amino acids: CASSLDGAHWETQYF. Written as DNA, the CDR3 is TGTGCCAGCAGCTTAGACGGGGCCCATTGGGAGACCCAGTACTTC. The entire variable domain, with the rest obtained from reference TRBV7-2 and TRBJ2-5, is as follows: GAGVSQSPSNKVTEKGKDVELRCDPISGHTALYWYRQSLGQGLEFLIYFQGNSAPDKSGLPSDRFSAERTGGSVSTLTIQRTQQEDSAVYLCASSLDGAHWETQYFGPGTRLLVL.

This rearrangement joins TRBV11-2 to TRBJ1-1; D is perhaps TRBD1 (5 bases). V was clipped by 7 bases and J by 7 bases, with 19 bases between them. CDR3 length equals 14 residues. Germline assignment: CDR1 SGHAT and CDR2 FQNNGV. Written as DNA, the CDR3 is TGTGCCAGCATCACCGACGGGGGGGAAGGTGAAGCTTTCTTT. Protein: CASITDGGEGEAFF.

The rearrangement uses TRBV5-5 and TRBJ1-4; D not certain. Germline loops: CDR1 SGHKS, CDR2 YYEKEE (reference sequence). Trimming stripped 1 base from V and 4 bases from J, with 8 bases between. This CDR3 region has 14 residues. The CDR3 sequence is CASSLFQDNEKLFF. DNA of the CDR3: TGTGCCAGCAGCTTGTTCCAGGATAATGAAAAACTGTTTTTT. Filled out from reference TRBV5-5 and TRBJ1-4, the complete variable domain reads DAGVTQSPTHLIKTRGQQVTLRCSPISGHKSVSWYQQVLGQGPQFIFQYYEKEERGRGNFPDRFSARQFPNYSSELNVNALLLGDSALYLCASSLFQDNEKLFFGSGTQLSVL.

The chain links TRBV19 to TRBJ2-7, with 10 bases aligning to TRBD2. CDR1 is LNHDA, CDR2 SQIVND, per germline (reference sequence). This CDR3 contains 16 residues. V lost 5 bases to trimming and J lost 3 bases; unmatched junction nucleotides: 10. The CDR3 loop is CASSRLIAGGRYEQYF. The CDR3 DNA follows: TGTGCCAGTAGTCGATTGATAGCGGGGGGCCGCTACGAGCAGTACTTC.

The sample holds one count of this clone. The chain uses TRBV5-1 and TRBJ1-1; no clear D. Germline V gives CDR1 SGHRS, CDR2 YFSETQ. Trimming removed 0 bases at V and 0 bases at J, with 6 bases between. The CDR3 consists of 14 residues. The CDR3, as DNA: TGCGCCAGCAGCTTGGAAGGGATGAACACTGAAGCTTTCTTT. This translates into CASSLEGMNTEAFF.

This chain connects TRBV9 to TRBJ1-2; tentative D call: TRBD1 (5 bases). With 0 bases removed from V and 5 bases from J, the gap between germline ends came to 11 bases. The CDR3 has 14 amino acids. Germline CDR1 reads SGDLS; CDR2 reads YYNGEE. In nucleotides, the CDR3 is TGTGCCAGCAGCGTAGGGGACCCGGTATATGGCTACACCTTC. Protein: CASSVGDPVYGYTF. The full variable domain, with the rest looked up from reference TRBV9 and TRBJ1-2, is DSGVTQTPKHLITATGQRVTLRCSPRSGDLSVYWYQQSLDQGLQFLIQYYNGEERAKGNILERFSAQQFPDLHSELNLSSLELGDSALYFCASSVGDPVYGYTFGSGTRLTVV.

The gene calls are TRBV10-3 and TRBJ1-2; D is perhaps TRBD1 (6 bases). Per germline, CDR1 ENHRY and CDR2 SYGVKD. The CDR3 extends over 16 amino acids. V was cut by 0 bases and J by 4 bases, with 15 bases left in between. The CDR3 sequence is CAISESMGAEGYGYTF. CDR3 in DNA: TGTGCCATCAGTGAGTCCATGGGGGCTGAGGGCTATGGCTACACCTTC.

In DNA form, the CDR3 reads TGTGCCAGCAGCCAAGAACGTCATGCAGGGAAATATAAACAGCCCCAGCATTTT. Its protein is CASSQERHAGKYKQPQHF. J is TRBJ1-5 and V is TRBV14; D possibly corresponds to TRBD1 (5 bases). CDR3 length equals 18 residues. CDR1 SGHDN and CDR2 FVKESK come from the germline V gene. Deletions cut 0 bases from V and 7 bases from J, with 22 bases between.